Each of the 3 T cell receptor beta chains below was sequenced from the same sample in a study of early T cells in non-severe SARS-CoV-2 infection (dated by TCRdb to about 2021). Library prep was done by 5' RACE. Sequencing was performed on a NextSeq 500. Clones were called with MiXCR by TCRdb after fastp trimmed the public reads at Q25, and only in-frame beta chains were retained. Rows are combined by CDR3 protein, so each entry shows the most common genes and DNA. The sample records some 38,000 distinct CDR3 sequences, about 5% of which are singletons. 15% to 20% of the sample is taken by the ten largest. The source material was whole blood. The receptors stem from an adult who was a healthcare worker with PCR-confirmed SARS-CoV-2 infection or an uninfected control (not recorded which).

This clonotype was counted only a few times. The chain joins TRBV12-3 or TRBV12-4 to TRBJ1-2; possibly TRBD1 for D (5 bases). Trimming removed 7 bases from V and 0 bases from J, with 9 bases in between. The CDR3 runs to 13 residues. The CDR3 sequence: CASNRQSNYGYTF. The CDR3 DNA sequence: TGTGCCAGCAACCGACAGTCTAACTATGGCTACACCTTC.

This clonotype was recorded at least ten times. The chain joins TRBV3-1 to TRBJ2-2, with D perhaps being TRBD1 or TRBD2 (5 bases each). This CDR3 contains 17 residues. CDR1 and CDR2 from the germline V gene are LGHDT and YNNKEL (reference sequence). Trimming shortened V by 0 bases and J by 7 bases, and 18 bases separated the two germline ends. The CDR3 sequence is CASSQEGLSGRGGELFF. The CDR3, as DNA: TGTGCCAGCAGCCAAGAGGGCCTTTCGGGGCGCGGCGGGGAGCTGTTTTTT.

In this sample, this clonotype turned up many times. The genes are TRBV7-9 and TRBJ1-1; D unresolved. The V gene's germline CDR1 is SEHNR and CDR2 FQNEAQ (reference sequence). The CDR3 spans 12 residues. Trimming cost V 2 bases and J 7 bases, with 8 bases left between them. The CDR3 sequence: CASSLQRIEAFF. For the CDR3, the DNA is TGTGCCAGCAGCTTACAGAGGATTGAAGCTTTCTTT.